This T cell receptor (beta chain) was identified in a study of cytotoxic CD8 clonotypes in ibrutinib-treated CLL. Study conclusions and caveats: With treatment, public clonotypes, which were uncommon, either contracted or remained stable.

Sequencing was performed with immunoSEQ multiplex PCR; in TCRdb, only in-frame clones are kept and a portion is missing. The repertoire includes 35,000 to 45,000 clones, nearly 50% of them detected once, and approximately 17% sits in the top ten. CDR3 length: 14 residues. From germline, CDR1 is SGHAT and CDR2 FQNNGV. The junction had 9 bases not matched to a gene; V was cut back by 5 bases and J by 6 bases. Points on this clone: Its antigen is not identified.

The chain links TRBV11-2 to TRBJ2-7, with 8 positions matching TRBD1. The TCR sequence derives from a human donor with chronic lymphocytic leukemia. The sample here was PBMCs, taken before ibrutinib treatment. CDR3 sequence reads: CASSPRGRGLEQYF. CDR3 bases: TGTGCCAGCAGCCCTAGGGGCAGGGGGCTCGAGCAGTACTTC.